The 2 T cell receptor beta chains given below trace back to one sample, sequenced in a study of technical replicates of blood from a handful of donors. The method was immunoSEQ multiplex PCR; TCRdb's version includes in-frame clones alone and lacks a portion of them. The data show about 75,000 clones, about 90% seen once. Sequencing was carried out using T cells isolated from PBMCs. These receptors were obtained from a human donor in good health.

This sequence joins TRBV6-1 and TRBJ2-7, with D unclear. The CDR3 is 11 residues long. V gave up 4 bases and J gave up 4 bases, with 5 bases separating them. Germline CDR1 reads MNHNS; CDR2 reads SASEGT. CDR3 loop: CASSVLYEQYF. The CDR3 DNA reads TGTGCCAGCAGTGTCCTATACGAGCAGTACTTC.

This chain uses TRBV18 with TRBJ2-5; weak D call: TRBD1 (6 bases). The CDR3 consists of 13 residues. Germline loops: CDR1 KGHSH, CDR2 LQKENI. Trimming pared 4 bases from V and 3 bases from J, leaving 9 bases between. The DNA of the CDR3 is TGTGCCAGCTCACGGACAGACGAAGAGACCCAGTACTTC. Translating it yields CASSRTDEETQYF.